This TCR beta chain was captured in a study of blood T cell repertoires in COVID-19. On the study more broadly: The United States, Italy and Spain supplied acute and convalescent COVID-19 samples. The analysed material was cDNA or gDNA that came from T cells, B-cell-depleted T cells, or PBMCs.

Trimming left V 2 bases short and J 12 bases short, with 8 bases between. Germline loops: CDR1 MNHEY, CDR2 SMNVEV (reference sequence). This CDR3 is 12 amino acids long. Profiled with immunoSEQ multiplex PCR; TCRdb holds only in-frame clones, not every one. The data show around 250,000 clones, 70% to 90% seen once. This TCR derives from a man aged 18-30 years who had recovered from COVID-19. Sequencing was done on a sample of PBMCs or T cells enriched from blood (not recorded which). The J gene is TRBJ1-6, the V gene TRBV27; D call uncertain. The CDR3 DNA is TGTGCCAGCAGTTTACCCCGCGGACCCCTCCACTTT. Protein product: CASSLPRGPLHF.